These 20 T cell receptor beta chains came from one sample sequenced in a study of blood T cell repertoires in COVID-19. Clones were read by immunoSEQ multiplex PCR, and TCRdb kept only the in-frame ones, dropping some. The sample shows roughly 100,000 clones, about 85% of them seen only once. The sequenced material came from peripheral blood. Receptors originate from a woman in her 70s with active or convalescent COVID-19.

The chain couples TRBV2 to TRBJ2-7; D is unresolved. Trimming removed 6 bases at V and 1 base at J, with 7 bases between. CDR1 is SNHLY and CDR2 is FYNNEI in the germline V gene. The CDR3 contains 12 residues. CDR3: CASRESSYEQYF. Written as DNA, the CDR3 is TGTGCCAGCAGGGAGTCGTCCTACGAGCAGTACTTC.

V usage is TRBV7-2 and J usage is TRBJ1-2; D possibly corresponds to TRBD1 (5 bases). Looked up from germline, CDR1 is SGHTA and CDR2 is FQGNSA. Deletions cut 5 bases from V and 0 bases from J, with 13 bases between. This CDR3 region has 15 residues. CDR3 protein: CASSVTGPANYGYTF. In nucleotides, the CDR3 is TGTGCCAGCAGCGTTACAGGACCCGCTAACTATGGCTACACCTTC. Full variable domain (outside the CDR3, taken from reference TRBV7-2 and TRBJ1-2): GAGVSQSPSNKVTEKGKDVELRCDPISGHTALYWYRQSLGQGLEFLIYFQGNSAPDKSGLPSDRFSAERTGGSVSTLTIQRTQQEDSAVYLCASSVTGPANYGYTFGSGTRLTVV.

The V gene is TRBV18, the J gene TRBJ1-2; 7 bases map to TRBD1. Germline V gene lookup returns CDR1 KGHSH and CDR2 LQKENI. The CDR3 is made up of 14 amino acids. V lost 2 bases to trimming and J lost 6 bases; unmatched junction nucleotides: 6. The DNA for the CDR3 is TGTGCCAGCTCACCAGGGACAGACCTTAATGGCTACACCTTC. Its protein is CASSPGTDLNGYTF.

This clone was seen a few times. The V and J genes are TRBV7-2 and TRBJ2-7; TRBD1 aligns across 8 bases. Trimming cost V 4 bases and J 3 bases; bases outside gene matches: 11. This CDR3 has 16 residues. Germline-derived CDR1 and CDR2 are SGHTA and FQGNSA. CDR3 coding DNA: TGTGCCAGCAGCTCCCTCCGGGACAGGAATCTCTACGAGCAGTACTTC. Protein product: CASSSLRDRNLYEQYF.

The CDR3 spells CASSGQSNYGYTF. As DNA, the CDR3 is TGTGCCAGCTCCGGACAGAGTAACTATGGCTACACCTTC. The chain couples TRBV18 to TRBJ1-2, with D possibly matching TRBD1 (6 bases). The CDR3 runs 13 residues. V lost 6 bases to trimming and J lost 1 base, with 9 bases between them. In germline, CDR1 is KGHSH, CDR2 LQKENI. Drawing the rest from reference TRBV18 and TRBJ1-2, the complete variable domain is NAGVMQNPRHLVRRRGQEARLRCSPMKGHSHVYWYRQLPEEGLKFMVYLQKENIIDESGMPKERFSAEFPKEGPSILRIQQVVRGDSAAYFCASSGQSNYGYTFGSGTRLTVV.

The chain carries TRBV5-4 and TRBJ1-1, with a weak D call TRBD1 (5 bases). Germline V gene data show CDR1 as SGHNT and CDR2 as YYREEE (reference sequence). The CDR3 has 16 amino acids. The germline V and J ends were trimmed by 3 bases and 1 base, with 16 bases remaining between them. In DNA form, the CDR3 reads TGTGCCAGCAGCTCGAGGAGGGGAGGTACGAACACTGAAGCTTTCTTT. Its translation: CASSSRRGGTNTEAFF.

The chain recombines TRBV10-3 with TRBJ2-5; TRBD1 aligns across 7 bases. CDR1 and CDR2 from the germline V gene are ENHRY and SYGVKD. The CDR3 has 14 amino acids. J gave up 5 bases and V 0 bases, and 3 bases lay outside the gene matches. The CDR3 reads CAISESTGKETQYF. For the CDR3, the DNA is TGTGCCATCAGTGAGTCGACAGGGAAGGAGACCCAGTACTTC.

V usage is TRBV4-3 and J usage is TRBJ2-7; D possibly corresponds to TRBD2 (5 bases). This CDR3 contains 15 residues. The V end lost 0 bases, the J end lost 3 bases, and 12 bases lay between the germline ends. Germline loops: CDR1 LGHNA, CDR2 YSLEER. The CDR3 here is CASSQDRGLNYEQYF. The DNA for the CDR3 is TGCGCCAGCAGCCAAGATCGGGGATTAAACTACGAGCAGTACTTC.

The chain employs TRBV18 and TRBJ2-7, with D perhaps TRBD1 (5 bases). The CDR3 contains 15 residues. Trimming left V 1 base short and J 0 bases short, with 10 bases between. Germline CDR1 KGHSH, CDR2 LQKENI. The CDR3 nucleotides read TGTGCCAGCTCACCACGGAGACAGTCCTCCTACGAGCAGTACTTC. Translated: CASSPRRQSSYEQYF. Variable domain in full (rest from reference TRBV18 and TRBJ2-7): NAGVMQNPRHLVRRRGQEARLRCSPMKGHSHVYWYRQLPEEGLKFMVYLQKENIIDESGMPKERFSAEFPKEGPSILRIQQVVRGDSAAYFCASSPRRQSSYEQYFGPGTRLTVT.

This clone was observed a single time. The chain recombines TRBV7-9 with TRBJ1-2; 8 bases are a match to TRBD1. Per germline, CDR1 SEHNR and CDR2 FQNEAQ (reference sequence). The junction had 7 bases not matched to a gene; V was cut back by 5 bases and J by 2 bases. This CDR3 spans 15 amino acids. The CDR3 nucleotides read TGTGCCAGCAGCGAATCGGGACAGGAAAACTATGGCTACACCTTC. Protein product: CASSESGQENYGYTF.

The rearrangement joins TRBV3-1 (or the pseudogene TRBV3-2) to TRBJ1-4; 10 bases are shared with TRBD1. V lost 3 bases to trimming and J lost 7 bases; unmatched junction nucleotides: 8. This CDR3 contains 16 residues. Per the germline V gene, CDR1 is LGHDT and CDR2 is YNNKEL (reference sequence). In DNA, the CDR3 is TGTGCCAGCAGCCAGGCTTCGACAGGGGGCTTTGAAAAACTGTTTTTT. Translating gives CASSQASTGGFEKLFF.

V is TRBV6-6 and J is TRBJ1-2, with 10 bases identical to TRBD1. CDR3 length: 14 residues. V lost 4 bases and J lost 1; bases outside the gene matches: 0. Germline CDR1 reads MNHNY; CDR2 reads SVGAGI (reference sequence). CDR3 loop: CASSWTGGNYGYTF. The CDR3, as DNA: TGTGCCAGCAGTTGGACAGGGGGTAACTATGGCTACACCTTC.

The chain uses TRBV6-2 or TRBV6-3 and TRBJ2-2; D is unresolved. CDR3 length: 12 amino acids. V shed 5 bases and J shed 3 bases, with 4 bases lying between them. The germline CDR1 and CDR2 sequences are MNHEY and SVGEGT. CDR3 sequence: CASSGDTGELFF. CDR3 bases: TGTGCCAGCAGTGGAGACACCGGGGAGCTGTTTTTT.

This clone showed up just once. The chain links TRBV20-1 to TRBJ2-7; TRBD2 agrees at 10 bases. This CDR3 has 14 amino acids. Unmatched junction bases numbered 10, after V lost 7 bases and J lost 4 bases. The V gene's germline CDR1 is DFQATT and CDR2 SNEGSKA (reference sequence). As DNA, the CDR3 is TGCAGTGGTAGTCGGGCTAGCGGGAGTTACGAGCAGTACTTC. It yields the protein CSGSRASGSYEQYF.

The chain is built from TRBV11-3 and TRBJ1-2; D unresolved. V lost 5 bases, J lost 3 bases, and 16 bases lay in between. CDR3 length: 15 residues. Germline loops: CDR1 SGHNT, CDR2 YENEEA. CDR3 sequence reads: CASSRLESGDYGYTF. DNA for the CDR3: TGTGCCAGCAGCCGACTAGAAAGTGGGGACTATGGCTACACCTTC.

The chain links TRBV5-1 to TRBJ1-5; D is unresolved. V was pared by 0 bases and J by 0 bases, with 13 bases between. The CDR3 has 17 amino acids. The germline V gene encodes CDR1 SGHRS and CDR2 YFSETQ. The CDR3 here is CASSLVPLSFSNQPQHF. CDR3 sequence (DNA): TGCGCCAGCAGCTTGGTCCCCTTGAGTTTTAGCAATCAGCCCCAGCATTTT.

The CDR3: CASSFLSQSTDTQYF. The CDR3 DNA sequence: TGTGCCAGCAGCTTTCTTAGCCAAAGCACAGATACGCAGTATTTT. The V gene is TRBV7-9, the J gene TRBJ2-3; D remains unclear. Between the trimmed V and J ends, which lost 3 bases and 0 bases, there was a span of 10 bases. The CDR3 extends over 15 amino acids. CDR1 is SEHNR and CDR2 is FQNEAQ in the germline V gene (reference sequence).

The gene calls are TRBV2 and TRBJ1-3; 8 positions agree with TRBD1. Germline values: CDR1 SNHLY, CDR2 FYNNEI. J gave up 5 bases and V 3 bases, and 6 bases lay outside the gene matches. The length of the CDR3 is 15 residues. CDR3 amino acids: CASSEGQGARNTIYF. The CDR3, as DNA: TGTGCCAGCAGTGAGGGGCAGGGGGCCAGAAACACCATATATTTT. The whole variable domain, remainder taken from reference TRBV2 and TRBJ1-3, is EPEVTQTPSHQVTQMGQEVILRCVPISNHLYFYWYRQILGQKVEFLVSFYNNEISEKSEIFDDQFSVERPDGSNFTLKIRSTKLEDSAMYFCASSEGQGARNTIYFGEGSWLTVV.

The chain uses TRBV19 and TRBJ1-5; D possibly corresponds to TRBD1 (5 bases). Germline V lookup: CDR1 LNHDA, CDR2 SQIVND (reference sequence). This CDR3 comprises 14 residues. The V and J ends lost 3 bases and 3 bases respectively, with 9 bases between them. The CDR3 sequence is CASSIRQINQPQHF. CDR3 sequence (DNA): TGTGCCAGTAGTATTCGACAGATCAATCAGCCCCAGCATTTT.

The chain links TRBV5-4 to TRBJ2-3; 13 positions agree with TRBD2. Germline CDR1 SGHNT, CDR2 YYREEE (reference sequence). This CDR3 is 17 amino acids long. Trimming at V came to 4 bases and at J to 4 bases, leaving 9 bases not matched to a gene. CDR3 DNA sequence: TGTGCCAGCAGCCTCCGGACTAGCGGGAGTGGTGCAGATACGCAGTATTTT. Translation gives CASSLRTSGSGADTQYF.